A single TCR beta chain is shown here with its context. Its antigen is unknown. Base qualities are not at hand, and no much larger clone is one base apart. The donors were 40 or so Caucasian individuals from Russia, aged roughly 6 to 100 years, who were systemically healthy. Each donor gave approximately 9.4 milliliters of peripheral blood, drawn into EDTA-treated Vacutainer tubes. PBMCs were isolated by Ficoll-Paque density-gradient centrifugation, with at least 6 million obtained per sample. Trizol reagent was used to extract total RNA from the PBMCs, yielding at least 5 micrograms per sample. The percentages of naive CD45RAhigh/CD27high T cells were determined by flow cytometry on a PBMC aliquot from every donor. The data stem from a study of blood T cells in healthy people across ages (dated by TCRdb to the mid-2010s). About the full investigation: In model experiments, roughly one uniquely barcoded TCR beta cDNA molecule per two T cells was captured by template switching. To avoid experimental bias, donors of different ages were randomly spread across the sequencing lanes. Using deep sequencing normalized with unique cDNA molecular identifiers, the study measured how TCR beta repertoire diversity changes with age. The donors were split into four age groups: young (average around 16 years), middle-aged (around 37), aged (approximately 60) and long-lived (about 74). The study analyzed two additional independent replicas of 1 million unique cDNA reads from the same blood draw for two donors, one aged 18 to 30 and one aged 80 or older.

V was cut back by 0 bases and J by 14 bases, leaving a gap of 29 bases between them. From the cysteine up to the phenylalanine, the CDR3 has a length of 19 residues. Of the read, only the CDR3 DNA is kept; its 57 bases are in frame from base 1. Via the germline V gene, CDR1 is MGHRA and CDR2 YSYEKL. What the authors observed across the whole study: Compared with the aged group, more naive CD4+ T cells, fewer expanded clones and increased TCR diversity were shown by the long-lived group, suggesting age selection. Donor CMV infection status was unknown, potentially confounding age-related changes in expanded clonotypes. As age increased, observed TCR beta diversity per million T cells dropped in a roughly linear way, and a significant reduction was already evident by age 40. Estimates of total diversity from one million sequenced T cells were regarded as lower bounds and underestimates. Observed TCR beta diversity correlated strongly with the percentage of naive T cells measured by flow cytometry. Conclusive comparison of naive and antigen-experienced compartments was prevented by the profiling of bulk unsorted PBMCs.

Receptor amplification or capture employed 5' RACE. The sequencer listed for this sample is Illumina HiSeq 2500. A second PCR of roughly 6 to 11 cycles was run with a J-beta primer mix and a sample-barcoded 5' primer. Each TCR beta cDNA molecule received a unique molecular identifier from a template-switch 5' adaptor carrying 12 random nucleotides. At least 3 million CDR3-containing paired-end reads were obtained from each sample. First-strand cDNA was synthesized from all RNA with the Mint cDNA synthesis kit, primed by a TRBC-specific oligonucleotide. All cDNA was treated with uracil-DNA glycosylase and then went through a first 18-cycle PCR with the universal primers M1SS and BC2_uni_R. The study's own analysis went as follows. Each sample was normalized by randomly selecting 1 million high-quality reads, each carrying a distinct molecular identifier. Reads sharing molecular identifiers were discarded rather than binned into consensus sequences. CDR3 identification, clonotype clustering and error correction used MiTCR with a Q25 quality threshold and the strictest error-elimination algorithm. A nonparametric unseen species model with Euler transformation was used to estimate a lower bound on total TCR beta diversity. In-frame beta chains were kept once TCRdb had trimmed the public reads at Q25 with fastp and called clones with MiXCR. Rows with one shared CDR3 protein collapse into an entry with the most common genes and DNA. The V and J calls come from TCRdb's annotation, not from the publication. This sample comprises under 1,000,000 distinct CDR3 sequences, under 40% of them detected only once. Jointly, the top ten make up roughly 13% of the sample.

The V and J segments used are TRBV4-1 and TRBJ1-6; a weak D assignment points to TRBD1 (5 bases agree). Input material: blood. This receptor was obtained from a man younger than 35 in good health. The bases read TGCGCCAGCAGCCAAGAAGTCCTCCGAACACCTGGGGGGAGAGGGGCCCTCCACTTT. This is translated as CASSQEVLRTPGGRGALHF.